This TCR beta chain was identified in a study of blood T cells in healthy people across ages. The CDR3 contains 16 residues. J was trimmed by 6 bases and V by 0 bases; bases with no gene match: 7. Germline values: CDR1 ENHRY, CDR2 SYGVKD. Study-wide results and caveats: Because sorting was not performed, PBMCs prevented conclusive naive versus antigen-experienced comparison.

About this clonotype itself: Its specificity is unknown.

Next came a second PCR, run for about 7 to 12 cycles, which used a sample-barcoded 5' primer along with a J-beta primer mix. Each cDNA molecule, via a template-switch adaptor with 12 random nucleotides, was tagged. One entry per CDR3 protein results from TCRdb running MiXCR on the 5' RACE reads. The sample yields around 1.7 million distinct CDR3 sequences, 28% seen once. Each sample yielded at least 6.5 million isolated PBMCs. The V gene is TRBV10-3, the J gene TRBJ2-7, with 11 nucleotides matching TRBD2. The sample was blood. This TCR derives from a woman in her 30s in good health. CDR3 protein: CAISESSSGRYGEQYF. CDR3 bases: TGTGCCATCAGTGAGTCGTCTAGCGGGAGGTATGGCGAGCAGTACTTC.